Listed below are T cell receptor beta chains from one sample, sequenced in a study of tumor-infiltrating lymphocytes in primary liver carcinoma. TCRdb independently ran MiXCR on the multiplex PCR reads; one entry per CDR3 protein. The table has fewer than 110,000 distinct CDR3 sequences, around two thirds seen once. The source material was liver tumor tissue from sampling region 2. These receptor sequences come from a woman aged 55-69 years with primary liver carcinoma and hepatitis B virus infection. CDR3s include the opening cysteine and the closing phenylalanine or tryptophan. The D gene is left open where the match is weak. A row's size may be missing; if present it is once, few, many or a size class.

-	TRBV11-2	TRBJ2-2	-	TGTACCAGTAGCATAGATCCTTACCCCGCCGGGGAGCTGTTTTTT	CTSSIDPYPAGELFF
-	TRBV11-3	TRBJ2-1	TRBD2	TGTGCCAGCAGCTTAGGTCGGGGGGAGTGCGGTGACGATGAGCAGTTTTTC	CASSLGRGECGDDEQFF
-	TRBV4-2	TRBJ2-3	-	TGTGCCAGCAGTCAAGAGGCAGGGGGGACAGTTACGCAGTATTTT	CASSQEAGGTVTQYF
-	TRBV29-1	TRBJ1-1	-	TGCGGCATTGAGGCTTACTCGAGGAACACTGAAGCTTTCTTT	CGIEAYSRNTEAFF
-	TRBV5-1	TRBJ2-1	TRBD2	TGCGTTAGCAGCTTTAGCGGGAACCGGGATGAGCAGTTCTTC	CVSSFSGNRDEQFF
few	TRBV29-1	TRBJ1-1	-	TGCAGTACTGGGATGGGAGGGGAAGCTTTCTTT	CSTGMGGEAFF
-	TRBV6-5	TRBJ2-5	TRBD1	TGTGCAAGCAGTGTCTGGGACAGGGCCCAAGAGACCCAGTATTTC	CASSVWDRAQETQYF
medium-sized	TRBV29-1	TRBJ2-3	TRBD2	TGCAGCGTGATGCGGGGGAACACAGATACGCAGTATTTT	CSVMRGNTDTQYF
-	TRBV11-2	TRBJ2-3	-	TGTGGCAGCACCCCCCGGAGGGGTACAGGGTCAGATAAGCAGTATTTT	CGSTPRRGTGSDKQYF
-	TRBV11-2	TRBJ1-6	-	TGTGCCAACAGTTTTATAATGAATTCACTCCTCCACTTT	CANSFIMNSLLHF
-	TRBV6-5	TRBJ2-1	TRBD2	TGTGCCAACACCCCCTCGACGGGAGGACTCGAGCAGTTCTTC	CANTPSTGGLEQFF
few	TRBV20-1	TRBJ1-1	-	TGCAGTGCTCCAGCGATGAACACTGAAGCTTTCTTT	CSAPAMNTEAFF
many	TRBV6-1	TRBJ1-1	-	TGTGCCAGCAGTGAATCCCCCGGATGGGCTTTCTTT	CASSESPGWAFF
-	TRBV12-3/TRBV12-4	TRBJ1-3	-	TGTGCCACCATACAGGGTACCTCTGGAAGTATCATATATTTT	CATIQGTSGSIIYF
-	TRBV6-5	TRBJ2-3	-	TGTGCAAGCAGTCCTAGCCCTCGTGACTGTACACAGTATTTT	CASSPSPRDCTQYF
few	TRBV28	TRBJ1-1	-	TGTGCCAGCAGTCCCGCCGGGGGGGTGCGGACTGAAGCTTTCTTT	CASSPAGGVRTEAFF
-	TRBV28	TRBJ1-2	-	TGTACCAGCAGTTTAATTGCCAGGACAGAGGGCTACACTTTC	CTSSLIARTEGYTF
-	TRBV5-1	TRBJ2-3	-	TGCGCCAGCAGCTGGGGCGGGACTGAGGATGGAGATACGCAGTATTTT	CASSWGGTEDGDTQYF
-	TRBV28	TRBJ1-2	-	TGTGGGGGGGGGCTTAAAGTCTATGGCTACGCCTTC	CGGGLKVYGYAF
many	TRBV28	TRBJ2-3	-	TGTGCCAGCGTGGGAGGGGGAGAGGCCACAGATACGCAGTATTTT	CASVGGGEATDTQYF
-	TRBV11-2	TRBJ2-5	TRBD2	TGTGCCAGCAGTTTTTCGGGAGGGAGGGAGACCCAGTACTTC	CASSFSGGRETQYF
-	TRBV6-5	TRBJ1-1	TRBD1	TGTGCCAGCAGCTCGGGACAGGGGGTTGGAGTGACTGAAGCTTTCTTT	CASSSGQGVGVTEAFF
-	TRBV18	TRBJ2-3	-	TGTGCCAGCTCAACCCGTCCTAGCACAGATACGCAGTATTTT	CASSTRPSTDTQYF
many	TRBV5-1	TRBJ2-1	TRBD2	TGCGCCAGCAGCTTGGTTTTCGGGACTAGAACCGGTGAGCAGTTCTTC	CASSLVFGTRTGEQFF
-	TRBV7-9	TRBJ2-4	-	TGTGCCAGCAGATTATCAGAAAACATTCAGTACTTC	CASRLSENIQYF
-	TRBV15	TRBJ2-1	-	TGTGCCACCAGGAGAGATCAGGGAGTTGGGTACAATGAGCAGTTCTTC	CATRRDQGVGYNEQFF
-	TRBV11-2	TRBJ2-3	-	TGTGCCAGCAGGCCGACGGTGTCTAGCACAGATACATGGTATTTT	CASRPTVSSTDTWYF
once	TRBV14	TRBJ2-3	-	TGTGTCAGCAGCCAAGATGTCGGCACTGATATGCAGTATTTT	CVSSQDVGTDMQYF
many	TRBV6-1	TRBJ2-7	-	TGTGCCAGCAGTGAAGAGGGAAGTTCCACATGGGAGGAGCAGTACTTC	CASSEEGSSTWEEQYF
-	TRBV5-5	TRBJ2-6	TRBD1	TGTGCCAGCAGCTTAAGGACAGGGAACTCTGGGTCCAACGTCCTGACTTTC	CASSLRTGNSGSNVLTF
-	TRBV6-1	TRBJ2-7	-	TGTGCAAGCAGTGACTATGGAGGGAGCTACGATCAGTACTTC	CASSDYGGSYDQYF
-	TRBV11-2	TRBJ2-3	-	TGTGCCAGCAGCTCAGCCCCGTTACAGGGAGCAGATACGCAGTATTTT	CASSSAPLQGADTQYF
few	TRBV12-3/TRBV12-4	TRBJ2-3	TRBD2	TGTGCCAGCAGTTTAGAAATAGCGGGGGACACAGATACGCAGTATTTT	CASSLEIAGDTDTQYF